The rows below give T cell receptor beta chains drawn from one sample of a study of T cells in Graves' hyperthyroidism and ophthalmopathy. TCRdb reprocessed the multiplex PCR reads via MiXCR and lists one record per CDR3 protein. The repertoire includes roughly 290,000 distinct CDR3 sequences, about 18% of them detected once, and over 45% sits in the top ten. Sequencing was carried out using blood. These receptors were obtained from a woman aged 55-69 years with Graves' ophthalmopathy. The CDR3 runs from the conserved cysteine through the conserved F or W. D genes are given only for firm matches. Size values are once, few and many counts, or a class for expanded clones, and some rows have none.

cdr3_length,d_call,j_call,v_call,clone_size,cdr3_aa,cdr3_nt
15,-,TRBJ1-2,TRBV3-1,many,CASSQEGVHRYGYTF,TGTGCCAGCAGCCAAGAAGGCGTTCACCGCTATGGCTACACCTTC
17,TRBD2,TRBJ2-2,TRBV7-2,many,CASSRGTSGSWTGELFF,TGTGCCAGCAGCCGAGGGACTAGCGGGTCGTGGACCGGGGAGCTGTTTTTT
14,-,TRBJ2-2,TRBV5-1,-,CASRVLSDTGELFF,TGCGCCAGCAGGGTCCTCAGTGACACCGGGGAGCTGTTTTTT
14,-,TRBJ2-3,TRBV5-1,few,CASSLSPGSNTQYF,TGCGCCAGCAGCTTGAGTCCGGGGTCTAATACGCAGTATTTT
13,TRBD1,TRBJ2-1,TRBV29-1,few,CSARDRVRDEQFF,TGCAGCGCCCGGGACAGGGTAAGGGATGAGCAGTTCTTC
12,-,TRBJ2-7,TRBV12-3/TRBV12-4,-,CASSQFAYEQYF,TGTGCCAGCAGTCAATTTGCCTACGAGCAGTACTTC
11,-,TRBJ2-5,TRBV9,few,CASSVDETQYF,TGTGCCAGCAGCGTAGACGAGACCCAGTACTTC
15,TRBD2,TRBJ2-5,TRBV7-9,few,CASSSGSGVSETQYF,TGTGCCAGCAGCTCCGGGAGCGGGGTGTCAGAGACCCAGTACTTC
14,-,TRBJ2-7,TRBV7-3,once,CASSLPAGAYEQYF,TGTGCCAGCAGCTTACCGGCGGGGGCGTACGAGCAGTACTTC
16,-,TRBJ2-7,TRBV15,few,CATSSIPPHLAHEQYF,TGTGCCACCAGCAGTATACCCCCCCATCTAGCTCACGAGCAGTACTTC
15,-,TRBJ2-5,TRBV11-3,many,CASSLRDGRQETQYF,TGTGCCAGCAGCTTGAGGGACGGCCGCCAAGAGACCCAGTACTTC